The entry below gives a single TCR beta chain sequence along with its context. Assay used: immunoSEQ multiplex PCR; TCRdb lists only in-frame clones, some missing. The repertoire holds just under 90,000 clones, with 90% to 95% as singletons. The sample belongs to a study of blood T cell repertoires in COVID-19. Study background: Samples came from the United States, Italy and Spain, spanning acute and convalescent COVID-19.

V was shortened by 1 base and J by 7 bases, with 5 bases between the two germline ends. This CDR3 has 12 amino acids. This receptor was identified in a man aged 55 to 70 with acute or convalescent COVID-19. The V and J genes are TRBV12-3 or TRBV12-4 and TRBJ1-5, with D tentatively TRBD1 (5 bases). The sequenced material came from peripheral blood. The CDR3 protein is CASSLGGQPQHF. For the CDR3, the DNA is TGTGCCAGCAGTTTAGGGGGCCAGCCCCAGCATTTT.